This is a list of T cell receptor beta chains from one sample in a study of blood T cell repertoires in COVID-19. Method: immunoSEQ multiplex PCR; TCRdb's copy keeps in-frame clones and lacks some. The sample includes over 10,000 clones, around 79% seen only once; the top ten take 35% to 55%. The sample was peripheral blood. The receptors come from a man older than 75 with acute or convalescent COVID-19. Each CDR3 is given with its conserved first and last residue. Clone size, where shown, is once, few, many, or a class for clones that have expanded.

J gene | V gene | clone size | CDR3 protein
TRBJ1-6 | TRBV2 | - | CASRADREHSPLHF
TRBJ1-1 | TRBV7-9 | - | CASSLTAANTEAFF
TRBJ1-1 | TRBV2 | - | CASRRQGVGTEAFF
TRBJ2-7 | TRBV28 | - | CASSRPPGQGHEQYF
TRBJ1-2 | TRBV4-1 | - | CASSQERDSTYGYTF
TRBJ1-6 | TRBV18 | - | CASSRQGADSPLHF
TRBJ1-5 | TRBV10-3 | - | CAISEPGQASNQPQHF
TRBJ1-2 | TRBV5-4 | - | CASSRPQGGGYTF
TRBJ1-5 | TRBV30 | once | CAWSMGGQGSPQHF
TRBJ2-3 | TRBV3-1/TRBV3-2 | - | CASSAGGNTQYF
TRBJ1-6 | TRBV2 | - | CASSEAQGVDSPLHF
TRBJ2-3 | TRBV10-3 | - | CAIKAAGGTDTQYF
TRBJ2-3 | TRBV5-1 | - | CASSFTAPRGLASDTQYF
TRBJ2-5 | TRBV9 | - | CASSAVQETQYF
TRBJ2-7 | TRBV10-2 | - | CASSESDSRIYEQYF
TRBJ1-2 | TRBV3-1/TRBV3-2 | - | CASSQGAGYTF
TRBJ1-2 | TRBV2 | - | CASSDNTRNSGYTF
TRBJ2-2 | TRBV14 | - | CASSSWTATGELFF
TRBJ2-5 | TRBV7-7 | few | CASSWSGNQETQYF
TRBJ2-3 | TRBV7-8 | few | CASSLGGGRADTQYF
TRBJ1-5 | TRBV7-5 | - | CVRSLVGGRDRGQPQHF
TRBJ2-2 | TRBV5-4 | - | CASSPRAGVGELFF
TRBJ2-2 | TRBV9 | once | CASSVGTGDHGELFF
TRBJ1-4 | TRBV2 | - | CASSRDRTATNEKLFF
TRBJ2-7 | TRBV5-1 | - | CASSLVPTGDYEQYF
TRBJ2-1 | TRBV6-6 | - | CASSPGLSTFF
TRBJ2-1 | TRBV6-2/TRBV6-3 | few | CASSYSSGGPVEQFF
TRBJ1-2 | TRBV7-2 | - | CASSLRQDYGYTF
TRBJ2-2 | TRBV23-1 | - | CASKRTGGTGELFF
TRBJ1-5 | TRBV28 | - | CASSLGGLSNQPQHF
TRBJ2-3 | TRBV29-1 | - | CSVVQGPDTQYF
TRBJ2-1 | TRBV4-2 | - | CASSQGLALGEQFF
TRBJ1-1 | TRBV7-3 | - | CASSLSTGISGAFF
TRBJ2-7 | TRBV2 | - | CASRGGLAVRPWDF
TRBJ1-2 | TRBV27 | few | CASSFIARAGYGYTF
TRBJ2-3 | TRBV27 | - | CASSFGGTQIPQYF
TRBJ2-5 | TRBV18 | - | CASSPGQGTHQETQYF
TRBJ1-5 | TRBV15 | few | CATSKRANQPQHF
TRBJ1-2 | TRBV15 | - | CATSRDKGSGGYTF
TRBJ2-1 | TRBV27 | - | CASSLYGSVAYNEQFF
TRBJ2-3 | TRBV3-1/TRBV3-2 | - | CASSQDPSTDTQYF
TRBJ1-4 | TRBV6-5 | once | CASRLSYNNEKLFF
TRBJ2-5 | TRBV5-3 | once | CARSLDDRGRETQYF
TRBJ1-2 | TRBV5-1 | - | CASSLTGHSNYGYTF
TRBJ1-1 | TRBV9 | - | CASSELPPNTEAFF
TRBJ2-1 | TRBV19 | few | CASSISSTMAYNEQFF
TRBJ2-1 | TRBV3-1/TRBV3-2 | - | CASSRRLRTAGGKNHHNEQFF
TRBJ2-7 | TRBV5-5 | - | CASSRTVAYEQYF
TRBJ1-1 | TRBV5-5 | - | CASSLGVNTEAFF
TRBJ1-1 | TRBV5-1 | - | CASSLIRQGVTEAFF
TRBJ2-1 | TRBV7-2 | - | CASSLETSGLYNEQFF